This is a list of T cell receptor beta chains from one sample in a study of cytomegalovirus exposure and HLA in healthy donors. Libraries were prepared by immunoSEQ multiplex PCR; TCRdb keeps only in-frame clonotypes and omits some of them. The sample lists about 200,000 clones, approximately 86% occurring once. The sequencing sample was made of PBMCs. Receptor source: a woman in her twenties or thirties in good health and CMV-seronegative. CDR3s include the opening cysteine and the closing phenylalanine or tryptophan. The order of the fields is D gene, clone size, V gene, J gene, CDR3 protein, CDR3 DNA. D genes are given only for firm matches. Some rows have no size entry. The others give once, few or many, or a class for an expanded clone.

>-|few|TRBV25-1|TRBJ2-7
CASSVRGEQYF
TGTGCCAGCAGTGTAAGGGGCGAGCAGTACTTC
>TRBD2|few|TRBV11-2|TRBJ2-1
CASSTSGSYNEQFF
TGTGCCAGCAGCACTAGCGGGAGTTACAATGAGCAGTTCTTC
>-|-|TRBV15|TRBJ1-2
CATSRGEGGYTF
TGTGCCACCAGCAGAGGAGAGGGTGGCTACACCTTC
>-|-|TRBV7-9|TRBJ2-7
CASSVNEQYF
TGTGCCAGCAGCGTAAACGAGCAGTACTTC
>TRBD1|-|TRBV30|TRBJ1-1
CAWSPWDRGNTEAFF
TGTGCCTGGAGTCCTTGGGACAGGGGTAACACTGAAGCTTTCTTT
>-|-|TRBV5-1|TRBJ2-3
CATRRDSGSSTDTQYF
TGCGCCACCCGGCGGGATAGCGGATCTAGCACAGATACGCAGTATTTT
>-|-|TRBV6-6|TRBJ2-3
CASQDQVDTQYF
TGTGCCAGCCAAGACCAGGTAGATACGCAGTATTTT
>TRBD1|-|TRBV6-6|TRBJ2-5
CASSQDRILETQYF
TGTGCCAGCAGCCAGGACAGGATACTGGAGACCCAGTACTTC
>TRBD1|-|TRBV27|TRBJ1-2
CASSFTGGNGYTF
TGTGCCAGCAGTTTTACAGGGGGCAATGGCTACACCTTC
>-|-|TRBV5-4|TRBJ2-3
CASSQVGGAGDTQYF
TGTGCCAGCAGCCAGGTGGGGGGTGCTGGGGATACGCAGTATTTT
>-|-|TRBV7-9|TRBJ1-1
CASVMELNTEAFF
TGTGCCAGCGTCATGGAGCTGAACACTGAAGCTTTCTTT
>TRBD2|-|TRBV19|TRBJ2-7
CASSHQLAGEDEQYF
TGTGCCAGTAGTCACCAATTGGCGGGAGAGGACGAGCAGTACTTC
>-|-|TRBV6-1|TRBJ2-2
CASREGERIGELFF
TGTGCCAGCAGGGAAGGGGAGCGAATCGGGGAGCTGTTTTTT
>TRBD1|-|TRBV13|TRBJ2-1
CASSPWTGRQGNNEQFF
TGTGCCAGCAGCCCCTGGACAGGGAGGCAGGGTAACAATGAGCAGTTCTTC
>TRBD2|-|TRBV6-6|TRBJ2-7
CASSYSGGGGRYEQYF
TGTGCCAGCAGTTACTCGGGCGGGGGAGGGCGCTACGAGCAGTACTTC
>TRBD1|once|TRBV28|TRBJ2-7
CASGHRGPSYEQYF
TGTGCCAGCGGACACAGGGGGCCCTCCTACGAGCAGTACTTC
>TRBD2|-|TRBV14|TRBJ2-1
CASKFSGRVGNEQFF
TGTGCCAGCAAATTCAGCGGGAGGGTTGGAAATGAGCAGTTCTTC
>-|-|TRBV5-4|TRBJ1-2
CASSFVRDPSPDGYTF
TGTGCCAGCAGCTTTGTGAGGGATCCGTCCCCGGATGGCTACACCTTC
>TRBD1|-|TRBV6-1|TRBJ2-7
CASSVFSRQGLHEQYF
TGTGCCAGCAGTGTTTTCTCGAGACAGGGGCTGCACGAGCAGTACTTC
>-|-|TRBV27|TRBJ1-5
CASSLSGNNQPQHF
TGTGCCAGCAGTTTATCCGGGAACAATCAGCCCCAGCATTTT
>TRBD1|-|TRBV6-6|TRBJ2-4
CASSQGVVAKNIQYF
TGTGCCAGCAGTCAGGGGGTGGTAGCCAAAAACATTCAGTACTTC
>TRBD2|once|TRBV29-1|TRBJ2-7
CSVEDGTSGLYEQYF
TGCAGCGTTGAAGACGGGACTAGCGGGCTCTACGAGCAGTACTTC
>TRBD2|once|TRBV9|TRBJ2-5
CASSVGGGPYQETQYF
TGTGCCAGCAGCGTAGGCGGGGGGCCTTATCAAGAGACCCAGTACTTC
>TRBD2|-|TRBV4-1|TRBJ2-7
CASSQGGAGLREQYF
TGCGCCAGCAGCCAAGGAGGAGCGGGATTACGCGAGCAGTACTTC
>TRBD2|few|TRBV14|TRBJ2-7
CASSQGLAVYEQYF
TGTGCCAGCAGCCAGGGGCTAGCGGTCTACGAGCAGTACTTC
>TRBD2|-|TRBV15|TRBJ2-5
CATSREASGSGRQETQYF
TGTGCCACCAGCAGAGAGGCTAGCGGGAGCGGACGGCAAGAGACCCAGTACTTC
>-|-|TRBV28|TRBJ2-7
CASSAPAADEQYF
TGTGCCAGCTCCGCCCCCGCGGCGGACGAGCAGTACTTC
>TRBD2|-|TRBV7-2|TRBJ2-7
CASSLGPGGRAYEQYF
TGTGCCAGCAGCTTAGGGCCGGGGGGGAGGGCGTACGAGCAGTACTTC
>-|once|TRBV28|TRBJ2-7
CASSLLAGSYEQYF
TGTGCCAGCAGTTTATTGGCAGGGTCCTACGAGCAGTACTTC
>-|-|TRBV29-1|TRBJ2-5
CSVEVPLLQETQYF
TGCAGCGTTGAAGTTCCCCTGTTACAAGAGACCCAGTACTTC
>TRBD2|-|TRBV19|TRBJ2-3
CASSTSGRVDTQYF
TGTGCCAGTAGCACTAGCGGGAGAGTGGATACGCAGTATTTT